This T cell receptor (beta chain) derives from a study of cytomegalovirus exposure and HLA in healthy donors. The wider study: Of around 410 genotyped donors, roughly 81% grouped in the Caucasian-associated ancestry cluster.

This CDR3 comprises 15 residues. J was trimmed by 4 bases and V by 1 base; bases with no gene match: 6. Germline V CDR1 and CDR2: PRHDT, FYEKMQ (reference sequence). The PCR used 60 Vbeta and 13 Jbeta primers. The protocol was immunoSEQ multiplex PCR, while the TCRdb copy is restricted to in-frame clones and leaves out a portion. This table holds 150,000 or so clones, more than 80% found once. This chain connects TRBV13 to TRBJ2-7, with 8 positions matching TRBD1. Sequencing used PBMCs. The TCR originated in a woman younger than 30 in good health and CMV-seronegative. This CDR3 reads CASSLVRTGKYEQYF. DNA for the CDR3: TGTGCCAGCAGCTTAGTACGGACAGGGAAATACGAGCAGTACTTC.